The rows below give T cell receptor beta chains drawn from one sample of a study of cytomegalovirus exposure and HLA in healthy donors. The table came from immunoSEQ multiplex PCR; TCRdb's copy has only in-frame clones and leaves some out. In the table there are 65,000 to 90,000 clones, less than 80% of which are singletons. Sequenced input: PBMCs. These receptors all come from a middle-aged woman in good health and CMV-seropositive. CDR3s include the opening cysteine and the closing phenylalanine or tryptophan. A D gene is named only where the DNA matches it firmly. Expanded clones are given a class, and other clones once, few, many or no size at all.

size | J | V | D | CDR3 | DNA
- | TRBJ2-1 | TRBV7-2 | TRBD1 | CASSLSIGTGEQFF | TGTGCCAGCAGCTTATCCATCGGGACAGGAGAGCAGTTCTTC
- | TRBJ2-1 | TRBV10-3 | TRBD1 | CAIGQGDEQFF | TGTGCCATCGGGCAGGGGGATGAGCAGTTCTTC
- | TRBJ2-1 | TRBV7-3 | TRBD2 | CASSLGLAAYNEQFF | TGTGCCAGCAGCTTAGGTCTAGCGGCCTACAATGAGCAGTTCTTC
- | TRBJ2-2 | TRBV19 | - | CASSIQNTGELFF | TGTGCCAGTAGTATACAAAACACCGGGGAGCTGTTTTTT
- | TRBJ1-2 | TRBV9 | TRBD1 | CASSVEQGGGYTF | TGTGCCAGCAGCGTAGAACAGGGGGGCGGCTACACCTTC
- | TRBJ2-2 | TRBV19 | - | CASSPDRNTGELFF | TGTGCCAGTAGTCCGGACAGGAACACCGGGGAGCTGTTTTTT
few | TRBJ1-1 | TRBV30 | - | CAWSVRLNTEAFF | TGTGCCTGGAGTGTACGGTTGAACACTGAAGCTTTCTTT
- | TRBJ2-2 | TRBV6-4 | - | CASSDSGVAGELFF | TGTGCCAGCAGTGACTCCGGGGTAGCCGGGGAGCTGTTTTTT
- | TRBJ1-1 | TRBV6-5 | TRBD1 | CASSYTSNRGTEAFF | TGTGCCAGCAGTTACACTTCGAACAGGGGGACTGAAGCTTTCTTT
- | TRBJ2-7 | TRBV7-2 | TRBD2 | CASSLGLAGRAGEQYF | TGTGCCAGCAGCTTAGGACTAGCGGGGAGGGCGGGCGAGCAGTACTTC
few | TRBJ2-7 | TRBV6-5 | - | CAKKNAAYEQYF | TGTGCCAAGAAAAACGCGGCCTACGAGCAGTACTTC
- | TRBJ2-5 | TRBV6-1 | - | CASRSPGKGQETQYF | TGTGCCAGCAGGAGCCCAGGGAAGGGGCAAGAGACCCAGTACTTC
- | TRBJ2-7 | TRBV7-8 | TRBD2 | CASSLFGTSGNEQYF | TGTGCCAGCAGCCTATTTGGGACTAGCGGTAACGAGCAGTACTTC
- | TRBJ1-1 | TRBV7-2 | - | CASSLVQGITEAFF | TGTGCCAGCAGCTTAGTTCAGGGTATCACTGAAGCTTTCTTT
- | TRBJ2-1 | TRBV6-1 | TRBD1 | CASSDRTGGHNEQFF | TGTGCCAGCAGCGATCGGACAGGGGGCCACAATGAGCAGTTCTTC
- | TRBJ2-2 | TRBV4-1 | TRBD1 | CASSHRTGGTGELFF | TGCGCCAGCAGCCATAGGACAGGGGGCACCGGGGAGCTGTTTTTT
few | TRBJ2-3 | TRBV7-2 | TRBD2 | CASGRGSGGDVTDTQYF | TGTGCCAGCGGCCGAGGCAGCGGGGGGGACGTCACAGATACGCAGTATTTT
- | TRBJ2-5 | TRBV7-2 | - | CASNLVYETQYF | TGTGCCAGCAACCTGGTCTACGAGACCCAGTACTTC
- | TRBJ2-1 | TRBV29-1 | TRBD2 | CSAGTSGGTNEQFF | TGCAGCGCTGGGACTAGCGGGGGGACAAATGAGCAGTTCTTC
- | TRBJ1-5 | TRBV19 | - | CASSISRYQPQHF | TGTGCCAGTAGTATTTCCCGCTACCAGCCCCAGCATTTT
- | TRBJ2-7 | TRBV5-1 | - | CASSLGAGGSYEQYF | TGCGCCAGCAGCTTGGGGGCAGGGGGGTCCTACGAGCAGTACTTC
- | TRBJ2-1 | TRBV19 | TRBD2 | CASTPGGTNYNEQFF | TGTGCCAGTACCCCTGGCGGGACTAACTACAATGAGCAGTTCTTC
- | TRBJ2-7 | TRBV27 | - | CASSLDRSYEQYF | TGTGCCAGCAGTCTGGACAGATCCTACGAGCAGTACTTC
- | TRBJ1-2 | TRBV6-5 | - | CASSYSSIANYGYTF | TGTGCCAGCAGTTACTCGAGTATAGCTAACTATGGCTACACCTTC
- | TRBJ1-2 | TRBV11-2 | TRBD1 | CASSGTGGGYGYTF | TGTGCCAGCAGCGGGACAGGGGGAGGCTATGGCTACACCTTC
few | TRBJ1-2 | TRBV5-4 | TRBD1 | CASSLATGGIGYTF | TGTGCCAGCAGCTTGGCGACAGGGGGCATTGGCTACACCTTC
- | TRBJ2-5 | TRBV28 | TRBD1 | CASSSRDRVQTQYF | TGTGCCAGCAGTTCCCGGGACAGGGTACAGACCCAGTACTTC
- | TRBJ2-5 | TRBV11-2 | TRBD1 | CASSFRVGQGGSETQYF | TGTGCCAGCAGCTTCCGGGTGGGACAGGGGGGATCAGAGACCCAGTACTTC
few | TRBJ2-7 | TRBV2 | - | CASSERGPPYEQYF | TGTGCCAGCAGTGAGCGGGGGCCCCCCTACGAGCAGTACTTC
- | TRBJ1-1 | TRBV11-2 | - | CASSLLAPRGTEAFF | TGTGCCAGCAGCTTACTGGCCCCACGGGGCACTGAAGCTTTCTTT
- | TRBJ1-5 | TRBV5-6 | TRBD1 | CASSSLQGAADQPQHF | TGTGCCAGCAGCTCCCTACAGGGGGCGGCGGATCAGCCCCAGCATTTT
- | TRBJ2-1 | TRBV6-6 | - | CASSYSEGASEQFF | TGTGCCAGCAGTTACTCGGAGGGGGCGAGTGAGCAGTTCTTC
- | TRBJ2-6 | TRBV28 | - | CASSQSVAGSRSGANVLTF | TGTGCCAGCAGCCAAAGTGTCGCAGGGTCCCGCTCTGGGGCCAACGTCCTGACTTTC
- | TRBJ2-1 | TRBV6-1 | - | CASSEYRDNEQFF | TGTGCCAGCAGTGAATACAGGGACAATGAGCAGTTCTTC